The entry below gives a single TCR beta chain sequence along with its context. The antigen is not known. The CDR3 spans 13 residues. CDR1 is LNHNV, CDR2 YYDKDF, per germline (reference sequence). The V segment lost 1 base and the J segment 5 bases; nucleotides outside the gene matches: 1. This entry comes from a study of a mutant IDH1 vaccine in newly diagnosed glioma. Across the study: Treatment recipients were about 60% male and about 40% female, and their mean age was around 39 years.

Here immunoSEQ multiplex PCR was the method, and the copy in TCRdb shows in-frame clones only, minus some. The top ten clones hold around 5.5% of a sample with roughly 120,000 clones, over 75% of them seen once. Time point denoted: week 11, during vaccination. What each vaccine dose contained was 300 ug of mutant IDH1 20-mer peptide, accompanied by topical imiquimod. This clonotype was obtained from a man aged 40-50 years with glioma. The chain joins TRBV15 to TRBJ1-2; 7 nucleotides agree with TRBD1. Sequencing was performed on PBMCs, taken from a glioma patient whose treatment included an IDH1 peptide vaccine. CDR3 in DNA: TGTGCCACCAGCAGAGTGGGACAGTATGGCTACACCTTC. Translating it yields CATSRVGQYGYTF. The full variable domain, its missing parts supplied by reference TRBV15 and TRBJ1-2, is DAMVIQNPRYQVTQFGKPVTLSCSQTLNHNVMYWYQQKSSQAPKLLFHYYDKDFNNEADTPDNFQSRRPNTSFCFLDIRSPGLGDTAMYLCATSRVGQYGYTFGSGTRLTVV.